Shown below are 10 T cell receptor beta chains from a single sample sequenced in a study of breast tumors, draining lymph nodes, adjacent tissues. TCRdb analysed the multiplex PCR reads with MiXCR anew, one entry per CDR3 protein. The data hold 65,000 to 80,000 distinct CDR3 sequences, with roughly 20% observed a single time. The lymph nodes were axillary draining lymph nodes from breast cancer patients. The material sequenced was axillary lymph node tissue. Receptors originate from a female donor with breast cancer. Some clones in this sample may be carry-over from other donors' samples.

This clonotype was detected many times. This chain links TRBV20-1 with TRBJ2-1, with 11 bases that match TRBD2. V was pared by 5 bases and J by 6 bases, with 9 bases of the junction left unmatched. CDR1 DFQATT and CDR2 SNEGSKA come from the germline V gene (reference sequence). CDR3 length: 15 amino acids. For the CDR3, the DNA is TGCAGTGCTGGGGGGACTAGCGGCAACTTCAATGAGCAGTTCTTC. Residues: CSAGGTSGNFNEQFF.

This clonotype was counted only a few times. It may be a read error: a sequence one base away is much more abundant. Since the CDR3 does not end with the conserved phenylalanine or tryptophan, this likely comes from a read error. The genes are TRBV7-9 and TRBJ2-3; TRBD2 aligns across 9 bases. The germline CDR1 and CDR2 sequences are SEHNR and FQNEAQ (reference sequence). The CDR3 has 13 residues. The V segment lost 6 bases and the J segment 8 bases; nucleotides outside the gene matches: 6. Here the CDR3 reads CASRGAGGGTQYS. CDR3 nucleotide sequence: TGTGCCAGCAGAGGAGCGGGAGGCGGTACGCAGTATTCT.

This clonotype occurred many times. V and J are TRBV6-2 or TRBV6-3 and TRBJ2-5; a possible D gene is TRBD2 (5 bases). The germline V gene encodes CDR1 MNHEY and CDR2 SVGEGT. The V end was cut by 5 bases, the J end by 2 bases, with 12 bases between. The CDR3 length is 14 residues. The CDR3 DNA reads TGTGCCAGCAGTACGAGGGAAGTTCAAGAGACCCAGTACTTC. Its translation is CASSTREVQETQYF.

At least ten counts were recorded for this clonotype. The CDR3 nucleotides are TGTGCCAGCGAGGGACTAGCGGAAGAGACCCAGTACTTC. Translated: CASEGLAEETQYF. The J gene is TRBJ2-5, the V gene TRBV6-6, with TRBD2 matching 11 bases. Per germline, CDR1 MNHNY and CDR2 SVGAGI (reference sequence). There are 13 residues in the CDR3. With V trimmed by 8 bases and J by 3 bases, 2 bases remained unmatched.

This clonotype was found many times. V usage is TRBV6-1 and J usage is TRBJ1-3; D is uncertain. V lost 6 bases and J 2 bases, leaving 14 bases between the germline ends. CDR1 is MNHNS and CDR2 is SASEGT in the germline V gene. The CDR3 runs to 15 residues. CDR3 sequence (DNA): TGTGCCAGCAGGTTAGGGAGGGCGACTGGAAACACCATATATTTT. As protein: CASRLGRATGNTIYF.

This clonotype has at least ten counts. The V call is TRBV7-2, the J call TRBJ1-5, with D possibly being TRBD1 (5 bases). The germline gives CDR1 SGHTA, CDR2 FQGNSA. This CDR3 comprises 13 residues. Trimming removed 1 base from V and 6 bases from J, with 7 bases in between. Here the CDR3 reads CASSLEGIQPQHF. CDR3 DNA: TGTGCCAGCAGCTTAGAGGGGATTCAGCCCCAGCATTTT.

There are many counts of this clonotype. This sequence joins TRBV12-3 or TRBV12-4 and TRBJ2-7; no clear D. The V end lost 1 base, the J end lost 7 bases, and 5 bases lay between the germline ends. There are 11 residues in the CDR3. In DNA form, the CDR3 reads TGTGCCAGCAGTTTAGGGAGAGAGCAGTACTTC. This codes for CASSLGREQYF.

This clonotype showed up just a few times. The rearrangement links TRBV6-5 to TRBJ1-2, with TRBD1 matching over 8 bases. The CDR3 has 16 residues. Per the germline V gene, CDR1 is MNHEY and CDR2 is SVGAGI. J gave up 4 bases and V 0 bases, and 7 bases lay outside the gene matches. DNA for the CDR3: TGTGCCAGCAGTTACTCCGGACAGGGAGCGGGCTATGGCTACACCTTC. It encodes CASSYSGQGAGYGYTF.

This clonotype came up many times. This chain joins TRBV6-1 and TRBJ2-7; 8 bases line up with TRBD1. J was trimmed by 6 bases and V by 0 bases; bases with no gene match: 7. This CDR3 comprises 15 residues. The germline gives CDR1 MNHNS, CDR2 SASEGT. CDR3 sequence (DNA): TGTGCCAGCAGTGAAGCAGGGCAGGGGGCCGGCGAGCAGTACTTC. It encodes CASSEAGQGAGEQYF.

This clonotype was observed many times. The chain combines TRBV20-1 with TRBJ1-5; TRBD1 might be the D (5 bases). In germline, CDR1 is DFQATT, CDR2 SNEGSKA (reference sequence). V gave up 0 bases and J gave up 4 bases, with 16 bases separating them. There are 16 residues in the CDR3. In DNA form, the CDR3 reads TGCAGTGCTAGAGATAGAGAGGGGTTTGGTAATCAGCCCCAGCATTTT. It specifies CSARDREGFGNQPQHF.